This T cell receptor beta chain came from a study of T cell repertoires in ileal Crohn's disease. Study summary: Patients had a median approximately 7.2-year disease duration, and less than 40% were active smokers. Surgery for a complication: stricturing in 61%, penetrating in approximately 39%. The study, taken as a whole, reports: Active smokers at surgery had more clonal expansions than non-smokers.

Produced via immunoSEQ multiplex PCR; TCRdb's table is partial and in-frame only. The table records approximately 5,000 clones, around 95% of them present only once. The CDR3 covers 17 residues. Germline V lookup: CDR1 MDHEN, CDR2 SYDVKM. The trim removed 6 bases at V and 2 bases at J, leaving 16 bases unmatched. Comment on this clone: Its antigen is unknown.

Sequences were obtained from ileal tissue. This clonotype was sampled from an adult with Crohn's disease. The chain has TRBV28 and TRBJ2-7, with 7 bases fitting TRBD2. CDR3 in amino acids: CASSPPILRGSTYEQYF. CDR3 nucleotide sequence: TGTGCCAGCAGCCCCCCGATCTTGCGGGGGTCTACCTACGAGCAGTACTTC.